The clone carrying this T cell receptor beta chain has more than one count but fewer than ten. Its antigen remains unidentified. Documented time point: 2015-2016 season, pre-vaccination. Blood volume per time point ranged from about 40 to 110 mL. Using immunoSEQ multiplex PCR, the repertoire was profiled, and TCRdb retains in-frame clones only, with some absent. The table shows roughly 6,100 clones, with 75% to 85% occurring only once. The record originates from a study of follicular helper T cells after annual influenza vaccination. Study-level points and caveats: Each annual vaccination recalled recurring oligoclonal ICOS+CD38+ cTfh clonotypes. For non-cTfh compartments, undersampling could not be ruled out.

J was trimmed by 5 bases and V by 4 bases; bases with no gene match: 4. From germline, CDR1 is ENHRY and CDR2 SYGVKD. The CDR3 sequence is 13 residues long. The V call is TRBV10-3, the J call TRBJ2-7, with TRBD1 identical over 8 bases. The sequence was collected from an adult who received the influenza vaccine. This sample comprised CXCR5- memory CD4+ T cells sorted from blood, obtained on the day of influenza vaccination. CDR3 loop: CAISGGQGHEQYF. CDR3 DNA sequence: TGTGCCATCAGTGGCGGACAGGGACACGAGCAGTACTTC.